This section outlines one TCR beta chain sequence together with its context. Its matching antigen is unknown. This specimen comes from a study of human T cells and chemical hapten exposure. Study as a whole: Diphenylcyclopropenone was applied weekly to patients' scalps across the roughly 24-week study.

Separate cDNA molecules received unique molecular identifiers, which the library attached to them. TCRdb called the RACE reads again in MiXCR, with one record for every CDR3 protein. The sample consists of about 110,000 distinct CDR3 sequences, about 11% of them appearing once. V lost 6 bases and J lost 1; bases outside the gene matches: 12. CDR1 and CDR2 (germline): SNHLY, FYNNEI. This CDR3 region has 17 residues. Study-wide results and caveats: Relative to control repertoires, expanded TCRs gave rise to significantly more large CDR3 similarity clusters.

As for time point: patch test 1, 2 weeks after DPC sensitization. Regarding treatment: therapeutic diphenylcyclopropenone sensitization with weekly scalp DPC. The chain combines TRBV2 with TRBJ2-3; 8 bases fit TRBD2. The TCR originated in a woman between 40 and 50 years old with alopecia areata. Some clones in this sample may be carry-over from other donors' samples. Sample: whole blood, taken in connection with sensitization to the hapten diphenylcyclopropenone (DPC). CDR3 coding DNA: TGTGCCAGCAGCGCTATGGGTCCGGGACTAGGCACAGATACGCAGTATTTT. Translation gives CASSAMGPGLGTDTQYF.